One and the same sample provided the 21 T cell receptor beta chains below, sequenced in a study of T cells in Graves' hyperthyroidism and ophthalmopathy (dated by TCRdb to about 2019). Libraries were constructed by multiplex PCR. Reads for this sample came from an Illumina HiSeq 2000. The TCR beta CDR3 regions were amplified from the RNA transcripts. A first-round RT-PCR of the TCR CDR3 used the HTBI primer set with the Qiagen OneStep RT-PCR kit. In TCRdb, the public reads were trimmed at Q25 with fastp and aligned with MiXCR, with productive beta chains retained. Each CDR3 protein appears once, grouped with its most common genes and DNA. This sample holds 300,000 to 450,000 distinct CDR3 sequences; less than 15% were observed only once. The ten biggest clones cover 9.2% of the sample. Sequenced material: blood. The receptors stem from a woman aged 18-29 years with Graves' hyperthyroidism.

This clonotype was recorded many times. V and J are TRBV28 and TRBJ2-1; 9 bases map to TRBD2. This CDR3 region has 15 residues. From germline, CDR1 is MDHEN and CDR2 SYDVKM. V was clipped by 4 bases and J by 9 bases; unmatched bases: 10. The CDR3 sequence: CASSSSSSGTGEQFF. In DNA form, the CDR3 reads TGTGCCAGCAGTTCCTCCTCTAGCGGGACGGGTGAGCAGTTCTTC.

Concerning this clonotype: A read error is possible here, since a much larger clone lies one base away. The V call is TRBV18, the J call TRBJ1-5, with D maybe TRBD1 (5 bases). The CDR3 is 16 residues long. Germline V gene lookup returns CDR1 KGHSH and CDR2 LQKENI. The CDR3 DNA sequence: TGTGCCGGCTCACCAACAGTTGGGCAGGGAGGCCAGCCCCAGCATTTT. Translated: CAGSPTVGQGGQPQHF.

The chain joins TRBV19 to TRBJ2-1; TRBD2 is a possible D gene (6 bases). Per the germline V gene, CDR1 is LNHDA and CDR2 is SQIVND (reference sequence). The CDR3 covers 20 residues. V was trimmed by 3 bases and J by 0 bases, leaving 24 bases between them. The CDR3, as DNA: TGTGCCAGTAGTATGGCGGGGTTTAGTAGCGGATTCCCCTCCTACAATGAGCAGTTCTTC. Its translation is CASSMAGFSSGFPSYNEQFF.

V is TRBV19 and J is TRBJ1-4; no reliable D call. The CDR3 is made up of 13 amino acids. V was clipped by 3 bases and J by 7 bases, with 9 bases between them. Germline loops: CDR1 LNHDA, CDR2 SQIVND (reference sequence). The CDR3 sequence is CASSIWYGEKLFF. The CDR3 nucleotides read TGTGCCAGTAGTATTTGGTATGGTGAAAAACTGTTTTTT.

There are many counts of this clonotype. The chain couples TRBV13 to TRBJ2-3; TRBD1 is a possible D gene (6 bases). The germline V gene encodes CDR1 PRHDT and CDR2 FYEKMQ (reference sequence). Trimming took 4 bases from V and 5 from J, leaving 16 bases between them. This CDR3 has 15 residues. As DNA, the CDR3 is TGTGCCAGCAGCTCACAAGGACGCAGGGGAGATACGCAGTATTTT. Encoded protein: CASSSQGRRGDTQYF.

This clonotype was observed at least ten times. The chain combines TRBV6-1 with TRBJ2-2; D gene uncertain. Trimming removed 5 bases at V and 0 bases at J, with 7 bases between. The CDR3 sequence is 14 residues long. Germline-derived CDR1 and CDR2 are MNHNS and SASEGT. DNA for the CDR3: TGTGCCAGCAGTCCCGGAGCGAACACCGGGGAGCTGTTTTTT. Residues: CASSPGANTGELFF.

This clonotype was detected ten times or more. The gene calls are TRBV20-1 and TRBJ2-7, with 9 positions matching TRBD1. CDR3 size: 13 residues. Germline values: CDR1 DFQATT, CDR2 SNEGSKA (reference sequence). V lost 7 bases to trimming and J lost 0 bases; unmatched junction nucleotides: 4. The CDR3 region has the DNA TGCAGTGAACGGACAGGGGCCTCCTACGAGCAGTACTTC. It codes for CSERTGASYEQYF.

The chain couples TRBV20-1 to TRBJ1-2, with 10 bases lining up with TRBD1. The CDR3 totals 12 residues. The V and J ends lost 6 bases and 5 bases, in that order; junction bases with no gene match: 3. Per germline, CDR1 DFQATT and CDR2 SNEGSKA (reference sequence). The CDR3 region is CSAEGQGYGYTF. Written as DNA, the CDR3 is TGCAGTGCGGAGGGACAGGGGTATGGCTACACCTTC.

This clonotype was recorded many times. The V and J genes are TRBV30 and TRBJ2-7; unclear D gene. Per germline, CDR1 GTSNPN and CDR2 SVGIG (reference sequence). The V end lost 6 bases, the J end lost 0 bases, and 9 bases lay between the germline ends. The CDR3 consists of 12 residues. This CDR3 reads CACGDTSYEQYF. The CDR3 region has the DNA TGTGCCTGTGGAGACACCTCCTACGAGCAGTACTTC. The full variable domain, rest sourced from reference TRBV30 and TRBJ2-7, is SQTIHQWPATLVQPVGSPLSLECTVEGTSNPNLYWYRQAAGRGLQLLFYSVGIGQISSEVPQNLSASRPQDRQFILSSKKLLLSDSGFYLCACGDTSYEQYFGPGTRLTVT.

This clonotype was counted ten times or more. This chain joins TRBV6-2 or TRBV6-3 and TRBJ2-7, with D possibly matching TRBD2 (5 bases). CDR3 length equals 12 residues. Germline CDR1 and CDR2: MNHEY and SVGEGT. V was clipped by 4 bases and J by 7 bases, with 11 bases between them. CDR3 protein: CASSLPSGEQYF. CDR3 coding DNA: TGTGCCAGCAGTTTGCCTTCGGGGGAGCAGTACTTC.

The rearrangement uses TRBV5-5 and TRBJ1-2, with D tentatively TRBD1 (5 bases). This CDR3 is built from 13 residues. Germline CDR1 SGHKS, CDR2 YYEKEE (reference sequence). Trimming took off 4 bases at V and 4 bases at J, with 11 bases between the two ends. The DNA of the CDR3 is TGTGCCAGCAGCGTGACAGAAAGCTATGGCTACACCTTC. This translates into CASSVTESYGYTF. The full variable domain, its missing parts supplied by reference TRBV5-5 and TRBJ1-2, is DAGVTQSPTHLIKTRGQQVTLRCSPISGHKSVSWYQQVLGQGPQFIFQYYEKEERGRGNFPDRFSARQFPNYSSELNVNALLLGDSALYLCASSVTESYGYTFGSGTRLTVV.

This clonotype was observed at least ten times. This chain links TRBV6-2 or TRBV6-3 with TRBJ2-5; D call uncertain. Germline CDR1 MNHEY, CDR2 SVGEGT. This CDR3 is 14 amino acids long. V lost 2 bases and J 0 bases, leaving 7 bases between the germline ends. The CDR3 spells CASSYTSDQETQYF. The CDR3 coding sequence is TGTGCCAGCAGTTACACCAGCGACCAAGAGACCCAGTACTTC.

This clonotype occurred many times. V and J are TRBV6-1 and TRBJ1-1; D possibly corresponds to TRBD1 (5 bases). V lost 0 bases and J 5 bases, leaving 19 bases between the germline ends. CDR3 size: 17 residues. The germline gives CDR1 MNHNS, CDR2 SASEGT. This CDR3 reads CASSEANSWGLRTEAFF. The CDR3 nucleotides read TGTGCCAGCAGTGAAGCTAACAGTTGGGGCTTGAGGACTGAAGCTTTCTTT.

Ten or more counts support this clonotype. The CDR3 is CASSLTRTGGDTEAFF. The CDR3 DNA sequence: TGCGCCAGCAGCTTGACCCGGACAGGGGGTGACACTGAAGCTTTCTTT. The rearrangement uses TRBV5-1 and TRBJ1-1, with 10 positions matching TRBD1. The CDR3 runs to 16 residues. V trimming: 1 base; J trimming: 3 bases; junction bases outside the gene matches: 6. From germline, CDR1 is SGHRS and CDR2 YFSETQ.

Worth noting for this clonotype: A much larger clone differs by one base, so this may be a read error. The rearrangement joins TRBV6-1 to TRBJ2-1; 10 positions match TRBD1. CDR3 length: 15 residues. Looked up from germline, CDR1 is MNHNS and CDR2 is SASEGT. The CDR3 is CVSRERDRGAGEQFF. DNA for the CDR3: TGTGTCAGCCGGGAGCGGGACAGGGGCGCCGGTGAGCAGTTCTTC.

This clonotype was found a few times. V usage is TRBV27 and J usage is TRBJ2-2, with 7 nucleotides matching TRBD1. V gave up 5 bases and J gave up 3 bases; unmatched junction bases: 6. Germline CDR1 and CDR2: MNHEY and SMNVEV (reference sequence). CDR3 length equals 15 residues. CDR3 DNA sequence: TGTGCCAGCAGTACCCGGGACAGCTACACCGGGGAGCTGTTTTTT. It yields the protein CASSTRDSYTGELFF.

V usage is TRBV7-8 and J usage is TRBJ1-4; D is uncertain. Germline loops: CDR1 SGHVS, CDR2 FQNEAQ. This CDR3 is 14 amino acids long. V was pared by 4 bases and J by 7 bases, with 13 bases between. CDR3 nucleotide sequence: TGTGCCAGCAGCTCAACAGAAAGCGGTGAAAAACTGTTTTTT. Residues: CASSSTESGEKLFF. Supplemented by reference TRBV7-8 and TRBJ1-4, the full variable domain reads GAGVSQSPRYKVAKRGQDVALRCDPISGHVSLFWYQQALGQGPEFLTYFQNEAQLDKSGLPSDRFFAERPEGSVSTLKIQRTQQEDSAVYLCASSSTESGEKLFFGSGTQLSVL.

The J gene is TRBJ1-6, the V gene TRBV28; D possibly corresponds to TRBD1 (6 bases). Germline V gene sequence: CDR1 MDHEN, CDR2 SYDVKM. With 5 bases removed from V and 8 bases from J, the gap between germline ends came to 19 bases. This CDR3 contains 16 residues. The CDR3 region has the DNA TGTGCCAGCAGTGGCGAAGGGGGTACGTTTTATTCACCCCTCCACTTT. This encodes CASSGEGGTFYSPLHF.

In its sample, this clonotype was seen many times. This rearrangement joins TRBV20-1 to TRBJ2-7; 12 bases line up with TRBD2. Germline V lookup: CDR1 DFQATT, CDR2 SNEGSKA (reference sequence). The CDR3 extends over 16 amino acids. The J segment lost 3 bases and the V segment lost 4 bases, leaving 10 bases of the junction unmatched. The CDR3 bases are TGCAGTGCTAACCCACTTGCACTAGCGGGAGGCTACGAGCAGTACTTC. This translates into CSANPLALAGGYEQYF.

This clonotype was counted ten times or more. The chain combines TRBV29-1 with TRBJ1-1; the D is unclear. Trimming left V 5 bases short and J 4 bases short, with 17 bases between. Germline V gene sequence: CDR1 SQVTM, CDR2 ANQGSEA. CDR3 size: 14 residues. CDR3 nucleotide sequence: TGCAGCGTTCCTCCGAGAGGACTGGCCACTGAAGCTTTCTTT. Amino acid sequence: CSVPPRGLATEAFF.

At least ten counts were recorded for this clonotype. The rearrangement joins TRBV19 to TRBJ2-7, with TRBD1 identical over 7 bases. V dropped 3 bases and J dropped 6; count of bases not matched to a gene: 11. The CDR3 is 15 amino acids. Germline V lookup: CDR1 LNHDA, CDR2 SQIVND (reference sequence). The CDR3 sequence is CASSILQGESSEQYF. For the CDR3, the DNA is TGTGCCAGTAGTATTCTGCAGGGGGAGTCGTCCGAGCAGTACTTC.